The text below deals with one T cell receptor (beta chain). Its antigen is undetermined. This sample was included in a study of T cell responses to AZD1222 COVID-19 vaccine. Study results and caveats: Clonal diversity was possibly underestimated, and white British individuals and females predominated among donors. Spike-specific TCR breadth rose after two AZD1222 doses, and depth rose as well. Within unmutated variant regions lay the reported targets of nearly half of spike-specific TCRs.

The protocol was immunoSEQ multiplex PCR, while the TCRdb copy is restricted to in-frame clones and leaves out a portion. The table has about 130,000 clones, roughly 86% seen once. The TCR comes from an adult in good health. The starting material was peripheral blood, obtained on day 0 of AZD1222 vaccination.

As DNA, the CDR3 is TGTGCCAGCAGTTTCGACAGCATCAATGAAAAACTGTTTTTT. The encoded protein is CASSFDSINEKLFF. The V call is TRBV28, the J call TRBJ1-4, with TRBD1 as a possible D gene (5 bases). CDR3 length equals 14 residues. The germline V and J ends were trimmed by 3 bases and 5 bases, with 10 bases remaining between them. Germline CDR1 is MDHEN and CDR2 is SYDVKM.